This T cell receptor beta chain is from a study of long-term antiretroviral therapy in people with HIV. For this clone: What it binds is not known.

V was trimmed by 2 bases and J by 0 bases, leaving 19 bases between them. CDR1 and CDR2 (germline): GTSNPN, SVGIG (reference sequence). The CDR3 extends over 17 amino acids. Whole-study findings and limits: Sampling of blood ran from the mid-2000s to the late 2010s, and older ART regimens were possibly in use.

Investigators performed immunoSEQ version v3.0 at survey level. Sequencing was directed toward about 35,000-50,000 T-cell genomes in each sample. Sequenced by immunoSEQ multiplex PCR; TCRdb stores in-frame clones only, minus some. The data contain some 22,000 clones, around three quarters of them singletons. This specimen consisted of unsorted PBMCs, obtained 4.1 years after starting antiretroviral therapy. This chain uses TRBV30 with TRBJ1-1, with D unresolved. The receptor was derived from a woman in her thirties or forties with HIV. The CDR3 reads CAWSSGLGVSLNTEAFF. The CDR3 DNA reads as TGTGCCTGGAGTTCCGGGCTTGGGGTCTCCTTGAACACTGAAGCTTTCTTT.